This T cell receptor (beta chain) originates from a study of CD8+CD57+ T cells in acquired aplastic anemia. Patients chosen for sequencing had CD8+CD57+ cells that had expanded, as shown by flow cytometry. In regard to this clonotype: An end of the junction differs from the germline gene, which may be a read error.

Genomic DNA provided the template from which TCR beta VDJ and CDR3 profiles were obtained. TCRdb passed the reads through MiXCR, listing each CDR3 protein once. The table has about 58,000 distinct CDR3 sequences, around 50% seen once. This CDR3 region has 12 residues. The germline V gene has CDR1 DFQATT and CDR2 SNEGSKA (reference sequence). This receptor was identified in a human donor with aplastic anemia. The V call is TRBV20-1, the J call TRBJ1-1; D call uncertain. Sequencing was done on a sample of sorted CD4+, CD8+, or CD8+CD57+ T cells (not recorded which) from PBMCs. The CDR3 DNA reads TGCAGTGTACCACGGTTGAACACTGGAGCTTTCTTT. Its protein is CSVPRLNTGAFF.